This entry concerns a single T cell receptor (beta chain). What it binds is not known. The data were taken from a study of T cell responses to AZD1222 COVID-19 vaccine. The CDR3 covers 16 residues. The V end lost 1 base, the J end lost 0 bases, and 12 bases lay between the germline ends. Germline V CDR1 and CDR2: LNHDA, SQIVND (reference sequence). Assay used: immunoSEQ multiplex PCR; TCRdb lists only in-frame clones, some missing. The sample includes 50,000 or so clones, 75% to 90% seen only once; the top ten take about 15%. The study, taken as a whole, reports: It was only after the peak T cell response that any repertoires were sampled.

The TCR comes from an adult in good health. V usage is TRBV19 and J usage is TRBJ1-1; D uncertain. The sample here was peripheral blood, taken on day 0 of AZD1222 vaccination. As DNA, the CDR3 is TGTGCCAGTAGTATAGCGAGTGCCTCACTGAACACTGAAGCTTTCTTT. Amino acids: CASSIASASLNTEAFF.